This TCR beta chain emerged from a study of cytomegalovirus exposure and HLA in healthy donors. General study results and limits: Prior analysis indicated that the majority of TCR beta V segments exhibited productivity approximately 90% or approximately 30% of the time.

In germline, CDR1 is SGHRS, CDR2 YFSETQ. The CDR3 covers 14 residues. Regarding this clone: As yet, its antigen is unknown.

Primers: 60 Vbeta forward and 13 Jbeta reverse. Profiled with immunoSEQ multiplex PCR; TCRdb holds only in-frame clones, not every one. The sample contains roughly 120,000 clones, around 73% of which appear only once. Sequenced: PBMCs. V gene TRBV5-1 combines with J gene TRBJ2-5; D possibly corresponds to TRBD1 (6 bases). Judging by the DNA end, TRBJ2-7 fits better; the J call may be wrong. The source of this sequence is a middle-aged man in good health and CMV-seronegative. CDR3 in amino acids: CASSLGQGNYEQYF. The CDR3 nucleotides read TGCGCCAGCAGCTTGGGTCAGGGGAACTACGAGCAGTACTTC.